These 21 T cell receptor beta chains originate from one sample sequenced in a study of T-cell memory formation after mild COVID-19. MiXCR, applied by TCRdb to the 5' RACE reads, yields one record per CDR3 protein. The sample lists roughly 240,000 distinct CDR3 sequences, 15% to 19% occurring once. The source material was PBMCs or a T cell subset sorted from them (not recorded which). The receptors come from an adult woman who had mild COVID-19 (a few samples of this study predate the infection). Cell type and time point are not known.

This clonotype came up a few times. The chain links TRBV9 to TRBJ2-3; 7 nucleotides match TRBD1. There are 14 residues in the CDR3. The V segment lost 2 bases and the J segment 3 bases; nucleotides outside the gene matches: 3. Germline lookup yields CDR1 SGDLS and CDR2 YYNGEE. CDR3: CASSVGTETDTQYF. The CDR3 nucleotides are TGTGCCAGCAGCGTTGGGACAGAGACAGATACGCAGTATTTT.

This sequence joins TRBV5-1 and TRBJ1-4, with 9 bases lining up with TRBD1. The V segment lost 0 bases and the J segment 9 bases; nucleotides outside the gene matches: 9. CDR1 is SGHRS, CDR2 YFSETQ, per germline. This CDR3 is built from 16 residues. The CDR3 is CASSLAQDGTGQKLFF. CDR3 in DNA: TGCGCCAGCAGCTTGGCCCAGGACGGGACAGGGCAAAAACTGTTTTTT. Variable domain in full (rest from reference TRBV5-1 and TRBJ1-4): KAGVTQTPRYLIKTRGQQVTLSCSPISGHRSVSWYQQTPGQGLQFLFEYFSETQRNKGNFPGRFSGRQFSNSRSEMNVSTLELGDSALYLCASSLAQDGTGQKLFFGSGTQLSVL.

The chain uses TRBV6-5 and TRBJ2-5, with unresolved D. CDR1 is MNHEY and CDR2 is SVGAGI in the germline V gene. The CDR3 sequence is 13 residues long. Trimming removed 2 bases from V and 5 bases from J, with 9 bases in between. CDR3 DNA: TGTGCCAGCAGTTACGGTCATTTGGAGACCCAGTACTTC. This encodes CASSYGHLETQYF.

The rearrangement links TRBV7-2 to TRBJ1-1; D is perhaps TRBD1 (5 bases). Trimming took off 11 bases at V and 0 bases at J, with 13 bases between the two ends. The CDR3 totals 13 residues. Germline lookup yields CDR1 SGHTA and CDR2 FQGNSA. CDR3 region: CAVRGNLNTEAFF. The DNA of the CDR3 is TGTGCCGTGCGGGGGAATCTGAACACTGAAGCTTTCTTT. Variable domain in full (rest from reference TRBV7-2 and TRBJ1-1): GAGVSQSPSNKVTEKGKDVELRCDPISGHTALYWYRQSLGQGLEFLIYFQGNSAPDKSGLPSDRFSAERTGGSVSTLTIQRTQQEDSAVYLCAVRGNLNTEAFFGQGTRLTVV.

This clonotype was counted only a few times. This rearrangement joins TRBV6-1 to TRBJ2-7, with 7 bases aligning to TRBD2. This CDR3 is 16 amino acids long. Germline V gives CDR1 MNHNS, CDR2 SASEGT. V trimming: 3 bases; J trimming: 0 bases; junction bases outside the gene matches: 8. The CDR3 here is CASSDPAGRSSYEQYF. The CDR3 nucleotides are TGTGCCAGCAGTGACCCAGCGGGGAGAAGCTCCTACGAGCAGTACTTC.

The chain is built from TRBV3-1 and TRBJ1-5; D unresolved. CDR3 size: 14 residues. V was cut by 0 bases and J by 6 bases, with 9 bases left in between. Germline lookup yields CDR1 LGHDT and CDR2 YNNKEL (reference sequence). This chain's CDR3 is CASSQDPGTQPQHF. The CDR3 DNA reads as TGTGCCAGCAGCCAAGATCCCGGAACTCAGCCCCAGCATTTT.

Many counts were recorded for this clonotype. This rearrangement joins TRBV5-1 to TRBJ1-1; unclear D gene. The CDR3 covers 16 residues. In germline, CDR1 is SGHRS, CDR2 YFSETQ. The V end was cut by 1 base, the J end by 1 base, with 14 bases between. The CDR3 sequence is CASSLSTGVGNTEAFF. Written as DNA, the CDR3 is TGCGCCAGCAGCTTGAGTACGGGCGTGGGGAACACTGAAGCTTTCTTT.

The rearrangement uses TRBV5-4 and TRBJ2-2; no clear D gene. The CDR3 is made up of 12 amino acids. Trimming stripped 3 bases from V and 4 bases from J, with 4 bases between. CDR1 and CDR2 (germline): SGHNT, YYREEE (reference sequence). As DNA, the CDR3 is TGTGCCAGCAGCTCCATCACCGGGGAGCTGTTTTTT. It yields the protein CASSSITGELFF.

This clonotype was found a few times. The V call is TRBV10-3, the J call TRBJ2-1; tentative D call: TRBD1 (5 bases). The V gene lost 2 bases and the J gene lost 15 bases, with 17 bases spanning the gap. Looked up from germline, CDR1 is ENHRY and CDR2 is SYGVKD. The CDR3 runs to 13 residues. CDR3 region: CAISEGARGQPFF. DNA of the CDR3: TGTGCCATCAGTGAGGGGGCACGAGGTCAGCCGTTCTTC.

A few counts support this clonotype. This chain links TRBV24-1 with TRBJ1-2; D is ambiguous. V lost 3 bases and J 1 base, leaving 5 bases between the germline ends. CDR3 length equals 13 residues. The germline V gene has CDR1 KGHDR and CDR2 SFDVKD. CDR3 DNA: TGTGCCACCAGTGATCCGATTAACTATGGCTACACCTTC. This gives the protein CATSDPINYGYTF.

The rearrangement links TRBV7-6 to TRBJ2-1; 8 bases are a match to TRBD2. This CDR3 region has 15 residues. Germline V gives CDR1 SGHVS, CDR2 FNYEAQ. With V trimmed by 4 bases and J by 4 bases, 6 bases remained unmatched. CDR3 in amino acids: CASSSGGGPYNEQFF. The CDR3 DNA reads TGTGCCAGCAGCTCGGGCGGGGGGCCTTACAATGAGCAGTTCTTC.

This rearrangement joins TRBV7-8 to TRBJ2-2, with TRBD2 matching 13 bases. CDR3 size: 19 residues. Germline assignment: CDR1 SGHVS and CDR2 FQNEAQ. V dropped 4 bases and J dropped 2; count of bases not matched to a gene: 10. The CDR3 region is CASSSRLAGGRLNTGELFF. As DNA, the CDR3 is TGTGCCAGCAGCTCCAGACTAGCGGGGGGAAGACTCAACACCGGGGAGCTGTTTTTT. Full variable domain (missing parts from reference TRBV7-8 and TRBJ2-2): GAGVSQSPRYKVAKRGQDVALRCDPISGHVSLFWYQQALGQGPEFLTYFQNEAQLDKSGLPSDRFFAERPEGSVSTLKIQRTQQEDSAVYLCASSSRLAGGRLNTGELFFGEGSRLTVL.

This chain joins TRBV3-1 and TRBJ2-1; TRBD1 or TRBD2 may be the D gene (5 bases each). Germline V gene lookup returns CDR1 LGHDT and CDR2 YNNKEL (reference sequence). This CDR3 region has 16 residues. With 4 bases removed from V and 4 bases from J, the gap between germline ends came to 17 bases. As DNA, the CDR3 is TGTGCCAGCAGCCTGTCCGGGGCGGATTTATACAATGAGCAGTTCTTC. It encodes CASSLSGADLYNEQFF.

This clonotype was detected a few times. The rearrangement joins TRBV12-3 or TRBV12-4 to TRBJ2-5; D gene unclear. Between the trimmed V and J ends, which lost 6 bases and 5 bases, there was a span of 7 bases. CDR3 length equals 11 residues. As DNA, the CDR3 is TGTGCCAGCAGCCAATCCGAGACCCAGTACTTC. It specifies CASSQSETQYF.

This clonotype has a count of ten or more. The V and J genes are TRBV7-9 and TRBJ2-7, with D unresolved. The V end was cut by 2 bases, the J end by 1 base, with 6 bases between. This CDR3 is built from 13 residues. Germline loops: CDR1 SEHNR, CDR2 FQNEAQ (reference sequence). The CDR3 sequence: CASSLTHSYEQYF. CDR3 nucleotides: TGTGCCAGCAGCTTAACCCATTCCTACGAGCAGTACTTC. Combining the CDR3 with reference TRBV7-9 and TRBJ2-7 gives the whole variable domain DTGVSQNPRHKITKRGQNVTFRCDPISEHNRLYWYRQTLGQGPEFLTYFQNEAQLEKSRLLSDRFSAERPKGSFSTLEIQRTEQGDSAMYLCASSLTHSYEQYFGPGTRLTVT.

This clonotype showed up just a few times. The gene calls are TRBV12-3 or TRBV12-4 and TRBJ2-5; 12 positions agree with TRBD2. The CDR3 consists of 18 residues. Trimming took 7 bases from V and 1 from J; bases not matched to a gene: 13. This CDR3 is CASTPLPLTSGGQETQYF. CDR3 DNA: TGTGCCAGCACCCCACTACCCTTGACTAGCGGGGGCCAAGAGACCCAGTACTTC.

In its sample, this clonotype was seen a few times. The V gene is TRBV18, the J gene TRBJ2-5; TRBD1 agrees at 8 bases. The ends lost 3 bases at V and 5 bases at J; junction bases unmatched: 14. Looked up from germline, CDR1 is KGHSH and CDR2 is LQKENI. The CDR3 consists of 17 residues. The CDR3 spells CASSPTTGQGGDETQYF. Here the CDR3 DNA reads TGTGCCAGCTCACCTACTACTGGACAGGGAGGCGATGAGACCCAGTACTTC.

In DNA, the CDR3 is TGCAGTGCTGGGGACCCTATTGGGATTTTGAACACTGAAGCTTTCTTT. The encoded protein is CSAGDPIGILNTEAFF. The gene calls are TRBV20-1 and TRBJ1-1; possibly TRBD1 for D (5 bases). Trimming took 5 bases from V and 0 from J, leaving 19 bases between them. CDR1 is DFQATT, CDR2 SNEGSKA, per germline (reference sequence). This CDR3 is 16 amino acids long.

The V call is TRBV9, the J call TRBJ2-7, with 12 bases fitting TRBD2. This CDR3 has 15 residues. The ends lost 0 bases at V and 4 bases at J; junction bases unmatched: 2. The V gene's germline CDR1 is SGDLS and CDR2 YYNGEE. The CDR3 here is CASSVGTSGKYEQYF. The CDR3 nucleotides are TGTGCCAGCAGCGTAGGGACTAGCGGGAAATACGAGCAGTACTTC.

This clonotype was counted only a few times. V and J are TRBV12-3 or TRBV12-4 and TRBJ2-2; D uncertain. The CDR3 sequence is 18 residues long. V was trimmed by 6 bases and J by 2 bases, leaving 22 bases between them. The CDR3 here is CASRTSRGPLTNTGELFF. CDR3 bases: TGTGCCAGCAGAACTTCCAGAGGCCCCCTTACAAACACCGGGGAGCTGTTTTTT.

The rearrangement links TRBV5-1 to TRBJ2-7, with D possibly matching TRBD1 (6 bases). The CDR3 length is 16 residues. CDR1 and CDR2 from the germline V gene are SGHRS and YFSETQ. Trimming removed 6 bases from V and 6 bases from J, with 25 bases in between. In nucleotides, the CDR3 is TGCGCCAGCACCCTAGGGACACGAGACCGATTACGCGAGCAGTACTTC. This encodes CASTLGTRDRLREQYF.